This TCR beta chain was sequenced for a study of patients and donors after allogeneic stem cell transplantation (dated by TCRdb to 2018 to 2021). Reading from cysteine to phenylalanine, the CDR3 counts 15 amino acids. The sequence is cut down to CDR3 DNA, 45 bases in frame from base 1. The germline V gene yields SGHTA for CDR1 and FQGNSA for CDR2. At the junction V is shortened by 5 bases and J by 3 bases; bases outside the gene matches: 8. Turning to this clonotype: This receptor's antigen is unknown. The record has no base qualities; no much larger clone is one base away.

Libraries were constructed by RT-PCR. These reads were obtained on a NextSeq 550. TCRdb ran its own pipeline on the public reads, namely fastp trimming at Q25 and MiXCR clone calling, and kept in-frame beta chains. Records with the same CDR3 protein are collapsed into one entry carrying the most frequent genes and DNA. The sample contains about 410,000 distinct CDR3 sequences, 16% of them found a single time. The ten biggest clones cover just over 7% of the sample. This sequence originates from a human donor who was either an allogeneic HSCT recipient or a stem cell or donor lymphocyte infusion donor (not recorded which). It is not recorded whose cells these are; they may come from a transplant donor. Sample: blood, either unsorted or a sorted T cell fraction (not recorded which). Recombination connected TRBV7-2 to TRBJ2-7, with TRBD2 matching 9 junction bases. CDR3 sequence: CASSLRLAANYEQYF. The DNA is TGTGCCAGCAGCCTCAGACTAGCGGCAAACTACGAGCAGTACTTC.